This record looks at one T cell receptor (beta chain) sequence and its context. Its antigen is not identified. The protocol was immunoSEQ multiplex PCR, while the TCRdb copy is restricted to in-frame clones and leaves out a portion. The top ten clones hold more than 9% of a sample with approximately 450,000 clones, 75% to 95% of them seen once. There are 14 residues in the CDR3. The germline V and J ends were trimmed by 3 bases and 2 bases, with 8 bases remaining between them. Germline V gene data show CDR1 as SGHRS and CDR2 as YFSETQ. This sample was included in a study of Ad26.COV2.S vaccination and SARS-CoV-2 variants. Study-level points and caveats: People who got the vaccine had more spike-specific TCR breadth than people who got placebo.

Treatment described: around 19 received Ad26.COV2.S at low or high dose, single or two shots; about five received placebo; per-sample allocation not given. Samples came from day 63 after the first vaccine or placebo injection. The sample was peripheral blood, taken in a trial of Ad26.COV2.S vaccine versus placebo. This TCR was sampled from a person aged 18-65 years who received the Ad26.COV2.S COVID-19 vaccine or a placebo. The chain joins TRBV5-1 to TRBJ1-4, with D possibly matching TRBD1 (6 bases). Here the CDR3 DNA reads TGCGCCAGCAGCTCGGACAGTACTAATGAAAAACTGTTTTTT. Translation: CASSSDSTNEKLFF.